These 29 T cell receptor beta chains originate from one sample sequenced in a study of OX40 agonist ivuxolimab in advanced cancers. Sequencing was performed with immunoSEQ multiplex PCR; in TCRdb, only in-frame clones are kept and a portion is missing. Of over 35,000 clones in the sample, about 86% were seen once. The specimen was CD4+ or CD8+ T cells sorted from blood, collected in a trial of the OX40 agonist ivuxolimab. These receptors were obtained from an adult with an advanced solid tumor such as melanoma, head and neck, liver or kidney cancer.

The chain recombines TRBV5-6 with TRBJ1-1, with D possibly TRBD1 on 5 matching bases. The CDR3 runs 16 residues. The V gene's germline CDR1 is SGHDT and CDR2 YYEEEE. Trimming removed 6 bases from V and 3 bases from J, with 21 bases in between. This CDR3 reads CASTLGGRPWDTEAFF. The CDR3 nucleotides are TGTGCCAGCACCCTTGGGGGACGGCCGTGGGACACTGAAGCTTTCTTT. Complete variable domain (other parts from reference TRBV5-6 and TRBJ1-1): DAGVTQSPTHLIKTRGQQVTLRCSPKSGHDTVSWYQQALGQGPQFIFQYYEEEERQRGNFPDRFSGHQFPNYSSELNVNALLLGDSALYLCASTLGGRPWDTEAFFGQGTRLTVV.

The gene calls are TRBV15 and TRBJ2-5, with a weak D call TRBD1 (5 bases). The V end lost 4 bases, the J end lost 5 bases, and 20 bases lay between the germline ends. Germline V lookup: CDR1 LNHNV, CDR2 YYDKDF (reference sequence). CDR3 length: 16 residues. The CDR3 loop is CATSNPSVRGHETQYF. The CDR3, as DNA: TGTGCCACCAGCAACCCGAGTGTAAGGGGTCATGAGACCCAGTACTTC.

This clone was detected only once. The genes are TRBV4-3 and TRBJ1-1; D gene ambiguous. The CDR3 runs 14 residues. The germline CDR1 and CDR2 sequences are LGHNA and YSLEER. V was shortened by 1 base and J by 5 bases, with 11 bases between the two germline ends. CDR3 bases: TGCGCCAGCAGCCAAGGAGGAGAATCGACTGAAGCTTTCTTT. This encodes CASSQGGESTEAFF.

CDR3: CASSFLTGTEDGYTF. For the CDR3, the DNA is TGTGCCAGTAGTTTCCTAACCGGGACAGAAGATGGCTACACCTTC. The chain carries TRBV19 and TRBJ1-2; 7 nucleotides align to TRBD1. Germline CDR1 is LNHDA and CDR2 is SQIVND (reference sequence). With 5 bases clipped from V and 6 bases from J, the junction kept 12 bases outside the gene matches. The length of the CDR3 is 15 residues.

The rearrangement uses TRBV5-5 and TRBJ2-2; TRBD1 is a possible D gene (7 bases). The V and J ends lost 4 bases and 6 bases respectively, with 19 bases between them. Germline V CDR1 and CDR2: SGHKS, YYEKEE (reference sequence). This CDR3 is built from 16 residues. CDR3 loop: CASSLRGESYAGELFF. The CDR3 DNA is TGTGCCAGCAGCCTCAGGGGGGAATCTTATGCCGGGGAGCTGTTTTTT.

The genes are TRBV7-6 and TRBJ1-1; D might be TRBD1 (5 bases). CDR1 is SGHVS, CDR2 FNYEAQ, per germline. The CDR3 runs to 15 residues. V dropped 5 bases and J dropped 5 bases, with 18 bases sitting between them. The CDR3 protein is CASSVGMGGATEAFF. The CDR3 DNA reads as TGTGCCAGCAGCGTGGGTATGGGGGGAGCGACTGAAGCTTTCTTT.

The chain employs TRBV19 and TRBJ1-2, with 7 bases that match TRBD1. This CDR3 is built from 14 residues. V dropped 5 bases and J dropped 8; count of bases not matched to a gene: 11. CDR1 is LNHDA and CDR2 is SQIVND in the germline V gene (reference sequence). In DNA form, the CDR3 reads TGTGCCAGTAGTCCGAGAGGGGGCTCTGGCGGCTACACCTTC. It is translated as CASSPRGGSGGYTF. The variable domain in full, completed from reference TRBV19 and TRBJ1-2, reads DGGITQSPKYLFRKEGQNVTLSCEQNLNHDAMYWYRQDPGQGLRLIYYSQIVNDFQKGDIAEGYSVSREKKESFPLTVTSAQKNPTAFYLCASSPRGGSGGYTFGSGTRLTVV.

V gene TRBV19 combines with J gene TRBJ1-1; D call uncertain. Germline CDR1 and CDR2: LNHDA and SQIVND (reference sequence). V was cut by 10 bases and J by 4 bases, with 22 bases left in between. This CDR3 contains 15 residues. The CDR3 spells CATSSDRETGTEAFF. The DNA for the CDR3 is TGTGCCACTTCCTCCGACCGAGAAACGGGCACTGAAGCTTTCTTT.

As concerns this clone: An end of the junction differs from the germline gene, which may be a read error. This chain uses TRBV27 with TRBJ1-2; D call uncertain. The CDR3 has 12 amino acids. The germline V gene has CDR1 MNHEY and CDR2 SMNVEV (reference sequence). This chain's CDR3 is CASSTESGGYIF. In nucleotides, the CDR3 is TGTGCCAGCAGCACTGAGTCCGGTGGCTACATCTTC.

CDR3 sequence (DNA): TGTGCCAGTAGTATAGTATCTGTCCTTGGAGGGATTTACAATGAGCAGTTCTTC. It translates to CASSIVSVLGGIYNEQFF. This chain links TRBV19 with TRBJ2-1, with a weak D call TRBD2 (6 bases). Germline assignment: CDR1 LNHDA and CDR2 SQIVND (reference sequence). This CDR3 region has 18 residues. V lost 1 base, J lost 4 bases, and 20 bases lay in between.

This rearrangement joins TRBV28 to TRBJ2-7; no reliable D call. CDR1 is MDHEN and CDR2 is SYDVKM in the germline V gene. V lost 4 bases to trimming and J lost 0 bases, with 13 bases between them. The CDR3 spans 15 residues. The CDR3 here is CASSSKPAPSYEQYF. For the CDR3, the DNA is TGTGCCAGCAGTTCCAAGCCCGCGCCCTCCTACGAGCAGTACTTC.

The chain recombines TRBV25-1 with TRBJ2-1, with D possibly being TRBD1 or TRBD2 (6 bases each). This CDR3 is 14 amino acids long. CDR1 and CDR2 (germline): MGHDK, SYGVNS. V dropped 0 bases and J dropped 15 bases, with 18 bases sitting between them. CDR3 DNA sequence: TGTGCCAGCAGTGAATATGGTTTCCCGGGGGCTTCGTTCTTC. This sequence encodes CASSEYGFPGASFF.

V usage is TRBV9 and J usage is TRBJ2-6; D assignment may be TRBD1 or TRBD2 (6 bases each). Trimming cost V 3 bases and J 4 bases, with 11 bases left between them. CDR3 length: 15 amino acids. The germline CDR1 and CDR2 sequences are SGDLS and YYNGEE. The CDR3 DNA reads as TGTGCCAGCAGCGCAGGGGAGGAAGGGGCCAACGTCCTGACTTTC. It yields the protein CASSAGEEGANVLTF.

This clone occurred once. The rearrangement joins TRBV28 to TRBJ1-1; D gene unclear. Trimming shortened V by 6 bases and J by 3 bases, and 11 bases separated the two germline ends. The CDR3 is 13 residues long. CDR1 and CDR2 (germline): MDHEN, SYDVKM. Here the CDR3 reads CASRYVSDTEAFF. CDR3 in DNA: TGTGCCAGCAGATACGTCAGTGACACTGAAGCTTTCTTT.

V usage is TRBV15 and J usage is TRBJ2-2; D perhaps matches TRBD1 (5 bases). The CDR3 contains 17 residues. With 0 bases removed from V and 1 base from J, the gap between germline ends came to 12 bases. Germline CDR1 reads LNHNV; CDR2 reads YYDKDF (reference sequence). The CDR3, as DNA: TGTGCCACCAGCAGAGAGCAGGGATCTATGAACACCGGGGAGCTGTTTTTT. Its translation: CATSREQGSMNTGELFF.

CDR3 coding DNA: TGTGCCAGCAGTGAAAATCGGGGGACAGCGAAAAAGACCCAGTACTTC. It codes for CASSENRGTAKKTQYF. The chain couples TRBV6-1 to TRBJ2-5; TRBD1 might be the D (7 bases). CDR1 and CDR2 from the germline V gene are MNHNS and SASEGT. This CDR3 has 16 amino acids. The V end lost 2 bases, the J end lost 6 bases, and 19 bases lay between the germline ends.

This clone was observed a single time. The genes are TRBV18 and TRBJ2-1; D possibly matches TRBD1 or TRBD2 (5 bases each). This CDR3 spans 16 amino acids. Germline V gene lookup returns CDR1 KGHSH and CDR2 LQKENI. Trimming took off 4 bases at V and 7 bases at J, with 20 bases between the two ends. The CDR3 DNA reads TGTGCCAGCTCACTAACCGGGGCATACATATCGAATGAGCAGTTCTTC. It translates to CASSLTGAYISNEQFF. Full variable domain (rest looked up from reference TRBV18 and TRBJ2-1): NAGVMQNPRHLVRRRGQEARLRCSPMKGHSHVYWYRQLPEEGLKFMVYLQKENIIDESGMPKERFSAEFPKEGPSILRIQQVVRGDSAAYFCASSLTGAYISNEQFFGPGTRLTVL.

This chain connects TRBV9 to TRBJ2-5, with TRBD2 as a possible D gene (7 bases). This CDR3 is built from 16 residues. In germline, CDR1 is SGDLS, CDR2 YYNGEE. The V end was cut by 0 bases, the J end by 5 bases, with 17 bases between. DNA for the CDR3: TGTGCCAGCAGCGTAGTTATGGGGGGGCCGAGGGAGACCCAGTACTTC. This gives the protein CASSVVMGGPRETQYF.

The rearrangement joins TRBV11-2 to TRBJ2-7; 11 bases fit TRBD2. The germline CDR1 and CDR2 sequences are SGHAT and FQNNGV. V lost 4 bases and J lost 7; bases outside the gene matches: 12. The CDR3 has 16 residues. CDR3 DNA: TGTGCCAGCAGCTCCCCGATAACTAGCGGGGGTTGGGAGCAGTACTTC. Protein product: CASSSPITSGGWEQYF.

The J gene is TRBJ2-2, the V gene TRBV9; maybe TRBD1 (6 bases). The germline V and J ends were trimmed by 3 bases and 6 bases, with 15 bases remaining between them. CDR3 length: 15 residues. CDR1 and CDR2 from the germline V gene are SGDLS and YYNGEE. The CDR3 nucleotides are TGTGCCAGCAGCGGGCAGGGGCGAATACCCGGGGAGCTGTTTTTT. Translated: CASSGQGRIPGELFF.

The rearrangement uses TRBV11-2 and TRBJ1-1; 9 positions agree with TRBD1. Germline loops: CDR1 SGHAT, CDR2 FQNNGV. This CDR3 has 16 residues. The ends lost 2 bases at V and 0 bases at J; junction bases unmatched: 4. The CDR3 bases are TGTGCCAGCAGCTTATGGGACAGGGCTATGAACACTGAAGCTTTCTTT. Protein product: CASSLWDRAMNTEAFF. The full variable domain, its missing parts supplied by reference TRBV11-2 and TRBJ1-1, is EAGVAQSPRYKIIEKRQSVAFWCNPISGHATLYWYQQILGQGPKLLIQFQNNGVVDDSQLPKDRFSAERLKGVDSTLKIQPAKLEDSAVYLCASSLWDRAMNTEAFFGQGTRLTVV.

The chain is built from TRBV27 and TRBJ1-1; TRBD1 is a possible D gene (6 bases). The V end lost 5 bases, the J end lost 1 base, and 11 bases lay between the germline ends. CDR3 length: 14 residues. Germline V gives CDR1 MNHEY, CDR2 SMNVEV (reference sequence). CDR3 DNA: TGTGCCAGCAGTCACAGGGTCGGGAACACTGAAGCTTTCTTT. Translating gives CASSHRVGNTEAFF.

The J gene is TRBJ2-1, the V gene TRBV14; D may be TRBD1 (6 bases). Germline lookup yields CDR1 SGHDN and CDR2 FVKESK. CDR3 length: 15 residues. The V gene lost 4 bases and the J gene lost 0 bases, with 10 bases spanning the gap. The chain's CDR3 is CASSPTGSSYNEQFF. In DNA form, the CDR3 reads TGTGCCAGCAGCCCTACAGGGAGCTCCTACAATGAGCAGTTCTTC.

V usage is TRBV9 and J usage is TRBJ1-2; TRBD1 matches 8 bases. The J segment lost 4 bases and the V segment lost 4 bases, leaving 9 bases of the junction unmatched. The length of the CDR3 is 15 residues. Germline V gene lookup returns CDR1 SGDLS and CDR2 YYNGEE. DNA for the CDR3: TGTGCCAGCAGCAGTCCCGGGACAGGATTCTATGGCTACACCTTC. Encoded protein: CASSSPGTGFYGYTF.

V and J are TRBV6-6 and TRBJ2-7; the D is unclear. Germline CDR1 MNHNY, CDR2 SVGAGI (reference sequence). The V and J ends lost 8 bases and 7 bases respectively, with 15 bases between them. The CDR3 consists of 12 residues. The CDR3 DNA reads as TGTGCCAGCTTTAGGACCCTGAGTGAGCAGTACTTC. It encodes CASFRTLSEQYF.

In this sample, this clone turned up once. CDR3 DNA sequence: TGTGCCAGCAGCCCTACCAGGAGCCTCACTCTGAACACTGAAGCTTTCTTT. Its translation: CASSPTRSLTLNTEAFF. The chain recombines TRBV11-2 with TRBJ1-1; no reliable D call. V lost 5 bases, J lost 0 bases, and 19 bases lay in between. The CDR3 extends over 17 amino acids. Per the germline V gene, CDR1 is SGHAT and CDR2 is FQNNGV.

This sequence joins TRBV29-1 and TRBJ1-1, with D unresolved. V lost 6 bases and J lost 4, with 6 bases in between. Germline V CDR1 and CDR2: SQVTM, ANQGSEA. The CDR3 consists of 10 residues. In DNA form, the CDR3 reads TGCAGCGTAGCTACCACTGAAGCTTTCTTT. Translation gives CSVATTEAFF.

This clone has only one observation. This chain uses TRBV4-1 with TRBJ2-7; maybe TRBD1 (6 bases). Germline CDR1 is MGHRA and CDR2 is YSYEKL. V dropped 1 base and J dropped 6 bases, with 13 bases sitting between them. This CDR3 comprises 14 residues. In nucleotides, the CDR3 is TGCGCCAGCAGCCAAGTAACAGGGCGGGCCGAGCAGTACGTC. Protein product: CASSQVTGRAEQYV.

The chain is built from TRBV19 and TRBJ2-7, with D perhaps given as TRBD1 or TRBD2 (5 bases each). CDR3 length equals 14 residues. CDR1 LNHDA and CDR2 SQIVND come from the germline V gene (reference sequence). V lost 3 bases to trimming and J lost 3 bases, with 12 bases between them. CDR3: CASSIGAHIYEQYF. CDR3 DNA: TGTGCCAGTAGTATCGGGGCACATATCTACGAGCAGTACTTC.